The sequence of this TCR beta chain was determined in a study of CD8 T cells in ankylosing spondylitis (TCRdb year 2017). In terms of the full investigation: The study profiled T cell receptor beta repertoires in healthy donors and ankylosing spondylitis patients to find disease-linked TCR variants. Samples of peripheral blood were taken, and for ankylosing spondylitis patients, synovial fluid was collected as well. The full study cohort was made up of 20 to 25 ankylosing spondylitis patients and some 100 healthy donors. Study-level results and caveats: A TCR beta motif made up of several highly homologous amino acid variants appeared to be characteristic of blood from ankylosing spondylitis patients. The disease-linked clones were reported as significantly enriched in matched synovial fluid samples from ankylosing spondylitis patients. A CD8+ phenotype was shown by the disease-linked clones, which were found at relatively low frequencies in peripheral blood. Some motif variants were previously reported in synovial fluid and blood of reactive arthritis patients, suggesting common disease-initiation mechanisms.

As for this clonotype: Its target antigen remains unknown. The sample holds no much larger clone one base away, and base qualities are not on file.

The CDR3 measures 15 amino acids from cysteine to phenylalanine. Here the CDR3 DNA is all that survives: 45 bases in frame from base 1. V and J are truncated by 1 base and 1 base respectively, leaving an intervening sequence of 10 bases. Based on the germline V gene, the CDR1 and CDR2 sequences are SNHLY and FYNNEI. The sequencing machine was an Illumina HiSeq 2500. Quantitative 5'-RACE with molecular barcodes was the method used to prepare the TCR beta libraries. Regarding the original processing steps: A new computational method, built on a probabilistic model of VDJ rearrangement, was used to identify disease-linked TCR variants. TCRdb handled the public reads itself, with Q25 trimming in fastp and clone calling in MiXCR, and kept productive beta chains. Each record represents a unique CDR3 protein, reported with the most common genes and DNA among its rows. The V and J calls here are based on TCRdb, not the publication. In this sample the table shows under 550,000 distinct CDR3 sequences, roughly a quarter of which occur a single time. In total, the top ten clones hold under 0.9% of the sample.

This sequence originates from a male donor with ankylosing spondylitis. The sequencing input was blood, either unsorted or a sorted T cell fraction (not recorded which). This receptor chain uses TRBV2 and TRBJ1-1, with no D gene named confidently. The nucleotide sequence reads TGTGCCAGCAGTGAAGGCGAAATTTCGAACACTGAAGCTTTCTTT. Translation gives CASSEGEISNTEAFF.